A selection of T cell receptor beta chains follows, all from one sample in a study of beta chain features in type 1 diabetes. Produced via immunoSEQ multiplex PCR; TCRdb's table is partial and in-frame only. The sample records more than 250,000 clones, less than 30% being singletons. The sequenced material came from naive CD4+ T cells from blood. These receptors all stem from a woman aged 30 to 39 with type 1 diabetes. Both conserved end residues are part of each CDR3. A D gene is named only where the DNA matches it firmly. Where a row states a size, it is once, few, many or the class of an expanded clone; other rows omit it.

D gene	clone size	CDR3 length	V gene	J gene	CDR3 DNA	CDR3 protein
TRBD2	.	16	TRBV9	TRBJ2-7	TGTGCCAGCAGCCCATCGGGACTAGCGGGAGCATACGAGCAGTACTTC	CASSPSGLAGAYEQYF
.	once	15	TRBV4-1	TRBJ2-3	TGCGCCAGCAGCTCGAGTCTAGCGTCCACAGATACGCAGTATTTT	CASSSSLASTDTQYF
.	few	14	TRBV29-1	TRBJ2-1	TGCAGCGTGGAACCCCCCCCCAGGGGCAATGAGCAGTTCTTC	CSVEPPPRGNEQFF
TRBD2	few	17	TRBV5-1	TRBJ2-7	TGCGCCAGCAGCTTGGTCCTAACTAGCGGAACCCCAGACGAGCAGTACTTC	CASSLVLTSGTPDEQYF
.	.	14	TRBV28	TRBJ1-1	TGTGCCAGCAGCCCGGGACACCTTAACACTGAAGCTTTCTTT	CASSPGHLNTEAFF
TRBD2	.	15	TRBV11-1	TRBJ2-3	TGTGCCAGCAGCTTAGCCGAGCGGGAGGTGGATACGCAGTATTTT	CASSLAEREVDTQYF
.	.	14	TRBV2	TRBJ1-1	TGTGCCAGCAGAGCCGGGACAAAGAACACTGAAGCTTTCTTT	CASRAGTKNTEAFF
.	few	13	TRBV5-4	TRBJ2-5	TGTGCCAGCAGCTTGGCGGGAGTTGAGACCCAGTACTTC	CASSLAGVETQYF
.	few	15	TRBV5-1	TRBJ2-3	TGCGCCAGCAGCTTGGATGGCGGAATCACAGATACGCAGTATTTT	CASSLDGGITDTQYF
.	few	12	TRBV29-1	TRBJ2-7	TGCAGCGTTGAATGGGAGAAGGGCGAGCAGTACTTC	CSVEWEKGEQYF
TRBD2	.	16	TRBV25-1	TRBJ2-2	TGTGCCAGCAGTGACCCGGTAGCGGGGGGCGTCGGGGAGCTGTTTTTT	CASSDPVAGGVGELFF
TRBD2	once	12	TRBV30	TRBJ2-5	TGTGCCTGGAGTGTATGGGGGGGGACCCAGTACTTC	CAWSVWGGTQYF
.	.	14	TRBV2	TRBJ1-3	TGTGCCAGCAGTGAATTACAGCTCGTCGACACCATATATTTT	CASSELQLVDTIYF
.	.	15	TRBV29-1	TRBJ2-7	TGCAGCGTTAAAGGGGGCCACGCGGGATACTACGAGCAGTACTTC	CSVKGGHAGYYEQYF
TRBD2	.	16	TRBV7-3	TRBJ2-2	TGTGCCAGCAGCCTGAATAGCGGGACCAACACCGGGGAGCTGTTTTTT	CASSLNSGTNTGELFF
TRBD1	.	15	TRBV25-1	TRBJ1-4	TGTGCCAGCAGTATTCGGACAGGGGGTAATGAAAAACTGTTTTTT	CASSIRTGGNEKLFF
.	.	15	TRBV27	TRBJ2-4	TGTGCCAGCAGTTTATTGGGGGGACCCAAAAACATTCAGTACTTC	CASSLLGGPKNIQYF
.	.	14	TRBV30	TRBJ2-5	TGTGCCTGGGGTCTCGGGTGGATCCAAGAGACCCAGTACTTC	CAWGLGWIQETQYF
.	.	15	TRBV30	TRBJ2-1	TGTGCCTGGAGTGCGTTAGCCCCATCTTACAATGAGCAGTTCTTC	CAWSALAPSYNEQFF
.	.	12	TRBV7-8	TRBJ2-5	TGTGCCAGCAGCTTATTATTCGAGACCCAGTACTTC	CASSLLFETQYF
TRBD2	few	14	TRBV30	TRBJ2-5	TGTGCCTGGAGATCGGGACTAGCTAGGAAGACCCAGTACTTC	CAWRSGLARKTQYF
TRBD1	few	16	TRBV5-1	TRBJ2-1	TGCGCCAGCAGCTCACAGGGACAGTGGGTTTCGGATGAGCAGTTCTTC	CASSSQGQWVSDEQFF
.	few	12	TRBV29-1	TRBJ1-4	TGCAGCGTTGGGGGCTCTAATGAAAAACTGTTTTTT	CSVGGSNEKLFF
TRBD1	few	13	TRBV28	TRBJ1-1	TGTGCCAGCAGTTTGGGACAGGGTACGCTAGCTTTCTTT	CASSLGQGTLAFF
TRBD1	few	14	TRBV10-3	TRBJ1-1	TGTGCCGTTTGGACAGGGGGCGTTTACGCTGAAGCTTTCTTT	CAVWTGGVYAEAFF
TRBD2	.	16	TRBV7-6	TRBJ2-1	TGTGCCAGCAGCTTACGGGGCGGGACTAGCGGACCCGAGCAGTTCTTC	CASSLRGGTSGPEQFF
TRBD1	few	15	TRBV6-5	TRBJ2-1	TGTGCCAGCAGTTATTCTGGGACAGGGGGGCATGAGCAGTTCTTC	CASSYSGTGGHEQFF
.	few	12	TRBV29-1	TRBJ2-1	TGCAGCGTTGACAGCTCCTACAATGAGCAGTTCTTC	CSVDSSYNEQFF
.	.	14	TRBV7-3	TRBJ2-1	TGTGCCAGCAGCTTAAAGAGTGTGCCCAATGAGCAGTTCTTC	CASSLKSVPNEQFF
TRBD2	once	15	TRBV19	TRBJ2-2	TGTGCCAGTAGTATACATAGCGGGGACACCGGGGAGCTGTTTTTT	CASSIHSGDTGELFF
.	.	15	TRBV5-1	TRBJ1-1	TGCGCCAGCAGTCGGGTGGGAGAATTGAACACTGAAGCTTTCTTT	CASSRVGELNTEAFF
TRBD2	few	14	TRBV7-9	TRBJ2-4	TGTGCCAGCAGCTTAGTCTCTAGCGGTGGCATTCAGTACTTC	CASSLVSSGGIQYF
TRBD2	.	15	TRBV30	TRBJ2-1	TGTGCCTGGAGTACCCTAGCGGGAGTCCCCAATGAGCAGTTCTTC	CAWSTLAGVPNEQFF
.	.	14	TRBV6-5	TRBJ2-3	TGTGCCAGCAGTTACGGGGCAGTCACAGATACGCAGTATTTT	CASSYGAVTDTQYF
.	few	14	TRBV5-1	TRBJ1-1	TGCGCCAGCACCGACACCTTCATGAACACTGAAGCTTTCTTT	CASTDTFMNTEAFF
TRBD2	.	14	TRBV19	TRBJ2-7	TGTGCCAGCTCGGGACTAGCGGTACCCTACGAGCAGTACTTC	CASSGLAVPYEQYF
TRBD1	.	15	TRBV6-6	TRBJ1-2	TGTGCCAGCACTCTTGGGGACAGAGACAACTATGGCTACACCTTC	CASTLGDRDNYGYTF
.	.	14	TRBV5-1	TRBJ1-1	TGCGCCAGCAGCCCCTTCCGACAGGAGTACCAGGCTTTCTTT	CASSPFRQEYQAFF
.	.	15	TRBV29-1	TRBJ1-2	TGCAGCGTTGAAGATGGGGGGTTAGCGGCTAGAGGCTACACCTTC	CSVEDGGLAARGYTF
TRBD1	.	13	TRBV18	TRBJ2-7	TGTGCCAGCTCACCGGACAGGGACCACGAGCAGTACTTC	CASSPDRDHEQYF
TRBD1	few	17	TRBV4-2	TRBJ2-3	TGTGCCAGCAGCCAAGTGGAAACAGGGGCAGACACAGATACGCAGTATTTT	CASSQVETGADTDTQYF
.	.	15	TRBV7-9	TRBJ1-2	TGTGCCAGCAGCTTAGTAGGACAGCTTAACTATGGCTACACCTTC	CASSLVGQLNYGYTF